Each of the 31 T cell receptor beta chains below was sequenced from the same sample in a study of blood T cell repertoires in COVID-19. Method: immunoSEQ multiplex PCR; TCRdb's copy keeps in-frame clones and lacks some. The sample lists 40,000 or so clones, 75% to 90% occurring once. Sample: peripheral blood. The receptors were sampled from a human donor in a cohort sampled during active COVID-19.

This sequence joins TRBV15 and TRBJ2-7; 9 bases are shared with TRBD1. CDR1 is LNHNV and CDR2 is YYDKDF in the germline V gene (reference sequence). This CDR3 has 16 amino acids. V lost 1 base to trimming and J lost 1 base; unmatched junction nucleotides: 5. CDR3 residues: CATSRATGTGSYEQYF. The CDR3, as DNA: TGTGCCACCAGCAGAGCAACCGGGACAGGGTCCTACGAGCAGTACTTC.

The J gene is TRBJ2-2, the V gene TRBV19, with TRBD2 identical over 8 bases. Germline assignment: CDR1 LNHDA and CDR2 SQIVND (reference sequence). J lost 3 bases, V lost 4 bases, and 10 bases had no gene match. This CDR3 has 17 residues. The CDR3 sequence is CASSTGSGVMDTGELFF. The CDR3 DNA reads as TGTGCCAGTAGTACCGGTAGCGGGGTGATGGACACCGGGGAGCTGTTTTTT.

The chain is built from TRBV12-3 or TRBV12-4 and TRBJ2-1; D unclear. The CDR3 length is 11 residues. V was trimmed by 5 bases and J by 6 bases, leaving 5 bases between them. The CDR3 loop is CASSVLNEQFF. In nucleotides, the CDR3 is TGTGCCAGCAGTGTTCTCAATGAGCAGTTCTTC.

The chain carries TRBV7-6 and TRBJ2-2; 9 bases agree with TRBD1. This CDR3 comprises 16 residues. From germline, CDR1 is SGHVS and CDR2 FNYEAQ. J gave up 5 bases and V 5 bases, and 9 bases lay outside the gene matches. The CDR3 sequence: CASSRTGGAGTGELFF. CDR3 bases: TGTGCCAGCAGCCGAACAGGGGGCGCCGGTACCGGGGAGCTGTTTTTT. Based on the CDR3 plus reference TRBV7-6 and TRBJ2-2, the full variable domain is GAGVSQSPRYKVTKRGQDVALRCDPISGHVSLYWYRQALGQGPEFLTYFNYEAQQDKSGLPNDRFSAERPEGSISTLTIQRTEQRDSAMYRCASSRTGGAGTGELFFGEGSRLTVL.

The chain joins TRBV5-4 to TRBJ2-1; 9 positions agree with TRBD1. With V trimmed by 7 bases and J by 4 bases, 12 bases remained unmatched. In germline, CDR1 is SGHNT, CDR2 YYREEE (reference sequence). CDR3 length: 16 residues. The CDR3 reads CASQSGQGLGYNEQFF. The CDR3 DNA reads as TGTGCCAGCCAAAGCGGACAGGGGTTGGGGTACAATGAGCAGTTCTTC.

V usage is TRBV7-2 and J usage is TRBJ1-1; D is possibly TRBD1 (5 bases). The CDR3 is 15 amino acids. V lost 4 bases to trimming and J lost 1 base, with 13 bases between them. Germline CDR1 and CDR2: SGHTA and FQGNSA. CDR3 region: CASSSSGEGNTEAFF. DNA for the CDR3: TGTGCCAGCAGCTCATCGGGGGAGGGGAACACTGAAGCTTTCTTT.

The rearrangement joins TRBV19 to TRBJ2-7, with 7 bases lining up with TRBD1. The CDR3 extends over 17 amino acids. Germline V gene lookup returns CDR1 LNHDA and CDR2 SQIVND (reference sequence). With 5 bases clipped from V and 5 bases from J, the junction kept 18 bases outside the gene matches. The DNA of the CDR3 is TGTGCCAGTAGTTACCGGTCAGGCCCAGGGGGATTCGACGAGCAGTACTTC. Translated, it gives CASSYRSGPGGFDEQYF.

V gene TRBV6-2 or TRBV6-3 combines with J gene TRBJ1-2; D is ambiguous. The V and J ends lost 5 bases and 13 bases respectively, with 14 bases between them. Germline CDR1 and CDR2: MNHEY and SVGEGT. This CDR3 comprises 11 residues. In DNA form, the CDR3 reads TGTGCCAGCAGTCGCCAGACAAGTATCACCTTC. Protein product: CASSRQTSITF.

This clone was seen more than once but under ten times. The chain has TRBV19 and TRBJ2-7, with 8 bases matching TRBD2. This CDR3 comprises 12 residues. Germline loops: CDR1 LNHDA, CDR2 SQIVND (reference sequence). V trimming: 4 bases; J trimming: 11 bases; junction bases outside the gene matches: 7. This CDR3 reads CASSNAGGPKYF. The CDR3 region has the DNA TGTGCCAGTAGTAACGCGGGGGGTCCGAAGTACTTC.

The V and J genes are TRBV5-5 and TRBJ1-2; TRBD1 aligns across 9 bases. Germline CDR1 reads SGHKS; CDR2 reads YYEKEE (reference sequence). The CDR3 sequence is 15 residues long. V shed 4 bases, J shed 0 bases, and the junction held 4 bases outside the gene matches. The CDR3 here is CASSLRTGANYGYTF. DNA of the CDR3: TGTGCCAGCAGCCTACGGACAGGGGCTAACTATGGCTACACCTTC.

This chain uses TRBV6-5 with TRBJ1-2; 7 nucleotides line up with TRBD1. The CDR3 consists of 15 residues. V dropped 4 bases and J dropped 10; count of bases not matched to a gene: 15. Germline-derived CDR1 and CDR2 are MNHEY and SVGAGI. CDR3 coding DNA: TGTGCCAGCAGTTCCACGGACAGGCCCATGGGATTCTACACCTTC. This sequence encodes CASSSTDRPMGFYTF.

The chain uses TRBV19 and TRBJ1-1; D may be TRBD1 (5 bases). Per the germline V gene, CDR1 is LNHDA and CDR2 is SQIVND (reference sequence). The CDR3 loop spans 15 amino acids. Trimming stripped 7 bases from V and 8 bases from J, with 23 bases between. DNA for the CDR3: TGTGCCAGTAAGCCCCCGGGCCCCGTGGGGGGGGAAGCTTTCTTT. Protein sequence: CASKPPGPVGGEAFF.

A note on this clone: Other DNA sequences within the sample encode an identical CDR3. The chain employs TRBV12-3 or TRBV12-4 and TRBJ1-1; 7 nucleotides line up with TRBD1. The V and J ends lost 6 bases and 2 bases, in that order; junction bases with no gene match: 3. The CDR3 spans 13 residues. The CDR3 here is CASSRQGNTEAFF. CDR3 nucleotides: TGTGCCAGCAGCCGACAGGGAAACACTGAAGCTTTCTTT.

V gene TRBV5-4 combines with J gene TRBJ2-3, with TRBD1 matching over 8 bases. Trimming took 4 bases from V and 9 from J; bases not matched to a gene: 7. The CDR3 has 13 residues. CDR1 SGHNT and CDR2 YYREEE come from the germline V gene (reference sequence). CDR3 nucleotide sequence: TGTGCCAGCAGCCCGGACAGGGTGCGCACGCAGTATTTT. Translation gives CASSPDRVRTQYF.

The genes are TRBV7-2 and TRBJ2-5; D may be TRBD1 (5 bases). V dropped 1 base and J dropped 2 bases, with 8 bases sitting between them. Per the germline V gene, CDR1 is SGHTA and CDR2 is FQGNSA. The CDR3 covers 14 residues. CDR3 loop: CASSLVQGQETQYF. CDR3 coding DNA: TGTGCCAGCAGCTTAGTCCAGGGACAAGAGACCCAGTACTTC.

The CDR3 nucleotides are TGTGCCAGCAGCTTGGTGGGCCAGGGCCTAGAAGCTTTCTTT. It encodes CASSLVGQGLEAFF. The genes are TRBV5-4 and TRBJ1-1; D may be TRBD1 (5 bases). Trimming took 0 bases from V and 8 from J, leaving 14 bases between them. The CDR3 loop spans 14 amino acids. Germline CDR1 is SGHNT and CDR2 is YYREEE (reference sequence).

The V call is TRBV28, the J call TRBJ2-7; 7 bases are shared with TRBD2. This CDR3 has 13 residues. V trimming: 6 bases; J trimming: 4 bases; junction bases outside the gene matches: 6. CDR1 is MDHEN, CDR2 SYDVKM, per germline. The CDR3 spells CASRRAGRYEQYF. The CDR3 DNA follows: TGTGCCAGCAGAAGAGCGGGAAGGTACGAGCAGTACTTC.

The CDR3 reads CASSVGQGDPYNEQFF. In nucleotides, the CDR3 is TGTGCCAGCAGCGTAGGACAGGGGGACCCCTACAATGAGCAGTTCTTC. The chain recombines TRBV7-9 with TRBJ2-1; 10 bases match TRBD1. Trimming took 5 bases from V and 2 from J; bases not matched to a gene: 6. Germline CDR1 and CDR2: SEHNR and FQNEAQ (reference sequence). CDR3 length equals 16 residues.

The chain recombines TRBV5-4 with TRBJ2-7; maybe TRBD1 (5 bases). Trimming removed 4 bases from V and 2 bases from J, with 13 bases in between. The germline V gene has CDR1 SGHNT and CDR2 YYREEE (reference sequence). CDR3 length equals 14 residues. DNA of the CDR3: TGTGCCAGCAGCCAGGAGCAGGGCACCTACGAGCAGTACTTC. Amino acids: CASSQEQGTYEQYF. Together with reference TRBV5-4 and TRBJ2-7, the CDR3 gives the full variable domain: ETGVTQSPTHLIKTRGQQVTLRCSSQSGHNTVSWYQQALGQGPQFIFQYYREEENGRGNFPPRFSGLQFPNYSSELNVNALELDDSALYLCASSQEQGTYEQYFGPGTRLTVT.

The genes are TRBV11-3 and TRBJ2-7; D is perhaps TRBD2 (7 bases). The CDR3 runs to 15 residues. V lost 5 bases and J 5 bases, leaving 19 bases between the germline ends. CDR1 and CDR2 (germline): SGHNT, YENEEA. The CDR3 region is CASSHRPGGLHEQYF. CDR3 coding DNA: TGTGCCAGCAGCCACCGACCCGGGGGGCTCCACGAGCAGTACTTC.

The rearrangement uses TRBV5-4 and TRBJ2-1; TRBD1 matches at 7 bases. This CDR3 comprises 14 residues. Germline values: CDR1 SGHNT, CDR2 YYREEE (reference sequence). Losses at the gene ends were 1 base for V and 9 bases for J; bases not matched to a gene: 7. The CDR3 bases are TGTGCCAGCAGCTTGAGGGGGCCAAGTGGTGAGCAGTTCTTC. Protein: CASSLRGPSGEQFF.

The V and J genes are TRBV9 and TRBJ2-7; perhaps TRBD2 as D (5 bases). CDR3 length equals 15 residues. CDR1 and CDR2 (germline): SGDLS, YYNGEE. V lost 0 bases and J 3 bases, leaving 13 bases between the germline ends. The chain's CDR3 is CASSVGASSVYEQYF. The CDR3 nucleotides are TGTGCCAGCAGCGTAGGGGCTAGCAGTGTCTACGAGCAGTACTTC. Variable domain in full (rest from reference TRBV9 and TRBJ2-7): DSGVTQTPKHLITATGQRVTLRCSPRSGDLSVYWYQQSLDQGLQFLIQYYNGEERAKGNILERFSAQQFPDLHSELNLSSLELGDSALYFCASSVGASSVYEQYFGPGTRLTVT.

This chain links TRBV13 with TRBJ1-6, with a weak D call TRBD1 (5 bases). This CDR3 contains 17 residues. Germline loops: CDR1 PRHDT, CDR2 FYEKMQ (reference sequence). V lost 4 bases, J lost 6 bases, and 19 bases lay in between. CDR3 bases: TGTGCCAGCAGCTCCCCCCGGGGCCGGGGGGGTAATTCACCCCTCCACTTT. It encodes CASSSPRGRGGNSPLHF.

V usage is TRBV6-2 or TRBV6-3 and J usage is TRBJ2-6, with TRBD2 matching 11 bases. The germline gives CDR1 MNHEY, CDR2 SVGEGT. With V trimmed by 6 bases and J by 0 bases, 7 bases remained unmatched. CDR3 size: 18 residues. CDR3 amino acids: CASSRLAGGSSGANVLTF. The CDR3, as DNA: TGTGCCAGCAGCCGCTTAGCGGGGGGGAGCTCTGGGGCCAACGTCCTGACTTTC.

The CDR3 reads CASSFLAGTDTQYF. CDR3 in DNA: TGTGCCAGCAGTTTTCTAGCGGGGACAGATACGCAGTATTTT. The chain recombines TRBV28 with TRBJ2-3; TRBD2 agrees at 9 bases. Germline V CDR1 and CDR2: MDHEN, SYDVKM. The ends lost 3 bases at V and 3 bases at J; junction bases unmatched: 1. The CDR3 spans 14 residues.

The rearrangement links TRBV19 to TRBJ1-2; D not certain. V lost 7 bases and J 0 bases, leaving 12 bases between the germline ends. Germline V gene sequence: CDR1 LNHDA, CDR2 SQIVND (reference sequence). This CDR3 comprises 14 residues. The CDR3 spells CASTRIVANYGYTF. DNA for the CDR3: TGTGCCAGTACGAGGATAGTAGCTAACTATGGCTACACCTTC.

The V and J genes are TRBV4-3 and TRBJ1-6, with 8 positions matching TRBD1. V shed 0 bases and J 9 bases; nucleotides not matched to a gene: 4. The CDR3 sequence is 15 residues long. Germline assignment: CDR1 LGHNA and CDR2 YSLEER. The CDR3 DNA reads as TGCGCCAGCAGCCAAGAGTCAGGGGGCAGTTCACCCCTCCACTTT. Its protein product is CASSQESGGSSPLHF.

The CDR3 here is CASSQQGSTRPQHF. The CDR3 region has the DNA TGTGCCAGCAGTCAACAGGGGTCTACAAGGCCCCAGCATTTT. The chain has TRBV28 and TRBJ1-5; 7 nucleotides agree with TRBD1. Losses at the gene ends were 5 bases for V and 9 bases for J; bases not matched to a gene: 10. CDR3 length: 14 amino acids. CDR1 and CDR2 (germline): MDHEN, SYDVKM.

The chain couples TRBV3-1 (or the pseudogene TRBV3-2) to TRBJ2-5; D may be TRBD2 (6 bases). The CDR3 spans 14 residues. V lost 4 bases to trimming and J lost 7 bases, with 16 bases between them. The germline V gene has CDR1 LGHDT and CDR2 YNNKEL (reference sequence). Written as DNA, the CDR3 is TGTGCCAGCAGCCGGGACTTTGGGGGGTGGACCCAGTACTTC. Amino acids: CASSRDFGGWTQYF.

The rearrangement joins TRBV7-2 to TRBJ2-1, with D hard to call. This CDR3 has 12 residues. The V end lost 2 bases, the J end lost 6 bases, and 5 bases lay between the germline ends. Germline values: CDR1 SGHTA, CDR2 FQGNSA. CDR3 in DNA: TGTGCCAGCAGCTTATTTAGCAATGAGCAGTTCTTC. Encoded protein: CASSLFSNEQFF. The entire variable domain, with the rest obtained from reference TRBV7-2 and TRBJ2-1, is as follows: GAGVSQSPSNKVTEKGKDVELRCDPISGHTALYWYRQSLGQGLEFLIYFQGNSAPDKSGLPSDRFSAERTGGSVSTLTIQRTQQEDSAVYLCASSLFSNEQFFGPGTRLTVL.

This clone was seen once. The V call is TRBV6-5, the J call TRBJ1-2; D is possibly TRBD1 (6 bases). The CDR3 has 14 residues. V lost 4 bases, J lost 7 bases, and 16 bases lay in between. Per germline, CDR1 MNHEY and CDR2 SVGAGI. The CDR3, as DNA: TGTGCCAGCAGTTCCAACAGGGCAAAGGGTGGCTACACCTTC. Its protein is CASSSNRAKGGYTF.